This is a list of T cell receptor beta chains from one sample in a study of blood T cell repertoires in COVID-19. Profiled with immunoSEQ multiplex PCR; TCRdb holds only in-frame clones, not every one. The sample includes 230,000 or so clones, around 88% of them seen just once. Sequenced material: PBMCs or T cells enriched from blood (not recorded which). These receptors were taken from a woman aged 45-59 years with acute COVID-19. CDR3s include the opening cysteine and the closing phenylalanine or tryptophan. The order of the fields is D gene, clone size, V gene, J gene, CDR3 length, CDR3 DNA, CDR3 protein. A D gene is named only where the DNA matches it firmly. Not all rows give a size; the values are once, few, many and, for expanded clones, a class.

TRBD1	-	TRBV7-2	TRBJ2-4	16	TGTGCCAGCAGCCGCGAAGGGACAGGAGCCAAAAACATTCAGTACTTC	CASSREGTGAKNIQYF
TRBD1	-	TRBV30	TRBJ2-2	15	TGTGCCTGGAACCACGACAGGGCCGGCGCCGGGGAGCTGTTTTTT	CAWNHDRAGAGELFF
-	-	TRBV18	TRBJ1-5	14	TGTGCCAGCTCACCAAGGGTAGCGAATCAGCCCCAGCATTTT	CASSPRVANQPQHF
-	-	TRBV9	TRBJ2-7	13	TGTGCCAGCAGCACAAACAGGGAGTACGAGCAGTACTTC	CASSTNREYEQYF
TRBD2	-	TRBV9	TRBJ2-5	16	TGTGCCAGCAGCCGTCCTAGCGGGAGGGGGCAAGAGACCCAGTACTTC	CASSRPSGRGQETQYF
-	-	TRBV2	TRBJ1-4	14	TGTGCCAGCAGGCGGGAGGGTTGGGAGGAAAAACTGTTTTTT	CASRREGWEEKLFF
-	once	TRBV28	TRBJ1-5	15	TGTGCCAGCAGTTTGGGGGGTGCTGGATATCAGCCCCAGCATTTT	CASSLGGAGYQPQHF
-	-	TRBV18	TRBJ2-3	12	TGTGCCAGCTCACCGGCCGCAGATACGCAGTATTTT	CASSPAADTQYF
TRBD1	once	TRBV11-3	TRBJ2-1	15	TGTGCCAGCAGCTACCGGGACAGAGAAATCAATGAGCAGTTCTTC	CASSYRDREINEQFF
TRBD2	-	TRBV7-6	TRBJ2-7	15	TGTGCCAGCAGCCCCCAGGGACTAGCGGGCTACGAGCAGTACTTC	CASSPQGLAGYEQYF
-	-	TRBV6-5	TRBJ2-2	14	TGTGCCAGCAGTTCCGGGAGAGGGGCCGGGGAGCTGTTTTTT	CASSSGRGAGELFF
-	-	TRBV6-6	TRBJ1-5	14	TGTGCCAGCAGCTATCGACAGGAGTATCAGCCCCAGCATTTT	CASSYRQEYQPQHF
-	-	TRBV30	TRBJ2-2	14	TGTGCCTGGATACCCCCTCCGAGGACCGGGGAGCTGTTTTTT	CAWIPPPRTGELFF
TRBD1	-	TRBV18	TRBJ1-6	14	TGTGCCAGCTCACCCGGACAGGGGGATTCACCCCTCCACTTT	CASSPGQGDSPLHF
-	-	TRBV6-2/TRBV6-3	TRBJ2-1	13	TGTGCCAGCAGTTGGGCCGCCGTCGGTGAGCAGTTCTTC	CASSWAAVGEQFF
-	-	TRBV30	TRBJ1-2	13	TGTGCCTGGACCTTGGGACATACCGATGGCTACACCTTC	CAWTLGHTDGYTF
TRBD1	-	TRBV7-9	TRBJ2-5	14	TGTGCCAGCAGCTTCGGACAGGGGCTGGAGACCCAGTACTTC	CASSFGQGLETQYF
TRBD1	-	TRBV3-1/TRBV3-2	TRBJ1-2	15	TGTGCCAGCAGCCAGCTACCGACAGGGGACTATGGCTACACCTTC	CASSQLPTGDYGYTF
TRBD1	-	TRBV12-3/TRBV12-4	TRBJ2-7	13	TGTGCCAGCAGTCCGCAGGGGGCCTCCGAGCAGTACTTC	CASSPQGASEQYF
TRBD2	few	TRBV5-4	TRBJ2-1	16	TGTGCCAGCAGCTTGGGCGGGAGGGGGAGCTACAATGAGCAGTTCTTC	CASSLGGRGSYNEQFF
TRBD1	-	TRBV27	TRBJ1-2	14	TGTGCCAGCAGTTTGGCAGGGGGCAACTATGGCTACACCTTC	CASSLAGGNYGYTF
-	-	TRBV27	TRBJ2-7	14	TGTGCCAGCAGTTTAAAGACTGTACCTAACGAGCAGTACTTC	CASSLKTVPNEQYF
TRBD2	-	TRBV4-2	TRBJ2-1	17	TGTGCCAGCAGCCAAGAGTCTAGCGGGAGTCTGTTTATTGAGCAGTTCTTC	CASSQESSGSLFIEQFF
-	-	TRBV7-3	TRBJ2-1	14	TGTGCCAGCAGTCGCGGCGGCTCCTACAATGAGCAGTTCTTC	CASSRGGSYNEQFF
-	-	TRBV7-8	TRBJ1-3	14	TGTGCCAGCAGCTCGGGACTTTATGGAAACACCATATATTTT	CASSSGLYGNTIYF
TRBD2	-	TRBV7-2	TRBJ2-1	14	TGTGCCAGCATCCGGACTAGCTCCCACAATGAGCAGTTCTTC	CASIRTSSHNEQFF
-	once	TRBV12-3/TRBV12-4	TRBJ2-1	12	TGTGCCAGCAGAGACTACTACAATGAGCAGTTCTTC	CASRDYYNEQFF
TRBD2	-	TRBV7-8	TRBJ2-1	16	TGTGCCAGCAGTCGCACGGGACTAGCGGGCTCTGATGAGCAGTTCTTC	CASSRTGLAGSDEQFF
-	-	TRBV11-2	TRBJ2-1	18	TGTGCCAGCAGCCCCATCCGCGTTGGTCGAGGAACCTACAATGAGCAGTTCTTC	CASSPIRVGRGTYNEQFF
TRBD1	once	TRBV28	TRBJ2-7	15	TGTGCCAGCAGTTCCCCCGGGACAGGAGCTTCCGAGCAGTACTTC	CASSSPGTGASEQYF
-	-	TRBV6-2/TRBV6-3	TRBJ2-7	15	TGTGCCAGCAGTCCCCCTTCGGACAGTTCCTACGAGCAGTACTTC	CASSPPSDSSYEQYF
-	-	TRBV9	TRBJ2-3	17	TGTGCCAGCAGCGTCGGCCGGCAGGGAAATTTAGCAGATACGCAGTATTTT	CASSVGRQGNLADTQYF
-	-	TRBV28	TRBJ2-1	14	TGTGCCAGCCTCGGACTGAGCTCCTACAATGAGCAGTTCTTC	CASLGLSSYNEQFF